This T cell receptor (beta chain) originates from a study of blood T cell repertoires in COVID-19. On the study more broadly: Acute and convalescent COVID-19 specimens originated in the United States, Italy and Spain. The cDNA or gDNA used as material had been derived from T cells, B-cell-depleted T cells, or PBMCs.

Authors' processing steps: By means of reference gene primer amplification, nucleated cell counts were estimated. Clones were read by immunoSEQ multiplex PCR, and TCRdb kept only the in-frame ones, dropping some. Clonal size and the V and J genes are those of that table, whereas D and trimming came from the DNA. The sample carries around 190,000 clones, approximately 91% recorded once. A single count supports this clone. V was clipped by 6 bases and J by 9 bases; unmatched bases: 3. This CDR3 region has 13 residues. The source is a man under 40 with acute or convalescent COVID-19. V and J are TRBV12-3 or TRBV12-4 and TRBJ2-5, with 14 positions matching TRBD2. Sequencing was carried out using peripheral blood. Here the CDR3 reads CASSWGLAGAQYF. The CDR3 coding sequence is TGTGCCAGCAGCTGGGGACTAGCGGGAGCCCAGTACTTC.